This is a list of T cell receptor beta chains from one sample in a study of OX40 agonist ivuxolimab in advanced cancers. This table comes from immunoSEQ multiplex PCR, and its TCRdb copy is limited to in-frame clones, with some not included. This sample has about 80,000 clones, with around 89% found just once. Sequencing used CD4+ or CD8+ T cells sorted from blood, obtained in a trial of the OX40 agonist ivuxolimab. Receptor source: an adult with an advanced solid tumor such as melanoma, head and neck, liver or kidney cancer. Both conserved end residues are part of each CDR3. The D gene is left open where the match is weak. Clone sizes are given selectively: once, few, many, or a class where the clone is expanded.

abundance	j_gene	v_gene	d_gene	CDR3aa	CDR3nt
-	TRBJ1-2	TRBV6-1	-	CASSEAAWQNPLYGYTF	TGTGCCAGCAGTGAAGCGGCGTGGCAGAACCCTCTCTATGGCTACACCTTC
-	TRBJ1-3	TRBV2	-	CASTLVGVGNTIYF	TGTGCCAGCACCTTAGTCGGGGTCGGAAACACCATATATTTT
once	TRBJ2-2	TRBV18	-	CASSKGRERYTGELFF	TGTGCCAGCTCTAAAGGCAGGGAAAGATACACCGGGGAGCTGTTTTTT
-	TRBJ2-1	TRBV10-3	-	CAISRLVGGHNEQFF	TGTGCCATCAGTAGACTAGTGGGGGGACACAATGAGCAGTTCTTC
-	TRBJ2-3	TRBV7-3	-	CASSSQGGDTQYF	TGTGCCAGCAGCTCCCAGGGGGGGGATACGCAGTATTTT
-	TRBJ1-2	TRBV28	-	CASSLGSVSYTF	TGTGCCAGCAGTTTAGGGTCCGTCAGCTACACCTTC
-	TRBJ1-2	TRBV21-1	-	CATGTGPYGYTF	TGTGCCACCGGGACAGGGCCCTATGGCTACACCTTC
-	TRBJ1-2	TRBV5-6	-	CASTPRGEDGYTF	TGTGCCAGCACCCCGAGAGGGGAGGATGGCTACACCTTC
-	TRBJ2-1	TRBV7-2	-	CASSPYNEQFF	TGTGCCAGCAGCCCCTACAATGAGCAGTTCTTC
-	TRBJ1-2	TRBV6-6	TRBD1	CASIQGAGGSYTF	TGTGCCAGCATCCAAGGGGCAGGGGGCAGCTACACCTTC
-	TRBJ1-5	TRBV28	-	CASSPVGSNQPQHF	TGTGCCAGCAGTCCCGTAGGTAGCAATCAGCCCCAGCATTTT
-	TRBJ2-2	TRBV7-3	-	CASSFGTNTGELFF	TGTGCCAGCAGCTTTGGGACTAACACCGGGGAGCTGTTTTTT
-	TRBJ1-1	TRBV6-6	TRBD1	CASNRDSEAFF	TGTGCCAGCAACCGGGACAGTGAAGCTTTCTTT
-	TRBJ2-3	TRBV5-1	-	CASGPTSTDTQYF	TGCGCCAGCGGACCGACTAGCACAGATACGCAGTATTTT
-	TRBJ2-5	TRBV19	-	CASAEGGAGETQYF	TGTGCCAGTGCCGAGGGGGGGGCCGGGGAGACCCAGTACTTC
-	TRBJ2-2	TRBV5-1	-	CASSLVDTGELFF	TGCGCCAGCAGCTTGGTTGACACCGGGGAGCTGTTTTTT
once	TRBJ1-1	TRBV6-6	-	CASSKLQGNSEAFF	TGTGCCAGCAGTAAGCTACAGGGAAATTCTGAAGCTTTCTTT
-	TRBJ2-3	TRBV4-1	-	CASSQDRGAGDTQYF	TGCGCCAGCAGCCAAGATCGGGGGGCGGGAGATACGCAGTATTTT
-	TRBJ1-1	TRBV4-1	-	CASSHLGQGLDTEAFF	TGCGCCAGCAGCCACCTGGGGCAGGGGTTGGACACTGAAGCTTTCTTT
-	TRBJ2-1	TRBV5-1	-	CASSFGSPARNEQFF	TGCGCCAGCAGCTTTGGCAGTCCGGCGAGGAATGAGCAGTTCTTC
-	TRBJ1-3	TRBV5-5	-	CASSLSPSAGSGNTIYF	TGTGCCAGCAGCCTCTCCCCCAGCGCAGGCTCTGGAAACACCATATATTTT
-	TRBJ2-3	TRBV11-1	TRBD1	CASSSTTGGGDTQYF	TGTGCCAGCAGCTCGACGACAGGGGGAGGAGATACGCAGTATTTT
-	TRBJ1-2	TRBV19	-	CASRRAGAYGYTF	TGTGCCAGTAGAAGGGCAGGGGCGTATGGCTACACCTTC
-	TRBJ1-1	TRBV5-1	-	CASSSPSGEAFF	TGCGCCAGCAGCTCCCCTTCGGGTGAAGCTTTCTTT
-	TRBJ1-1	TRBV5-1	-	CASSFQGGTEAFF	TGCGCCAGCAGCTTTCAAGGGGGGACTGAAGCTTTCTTT
-	TRBJ2-1	TRBV11-2	-	CASSSTSGGFNEQFF	TGTGCCAGCAGCTCGACTAGTGGGGGCTTCAATGAGCAGTTCTTC